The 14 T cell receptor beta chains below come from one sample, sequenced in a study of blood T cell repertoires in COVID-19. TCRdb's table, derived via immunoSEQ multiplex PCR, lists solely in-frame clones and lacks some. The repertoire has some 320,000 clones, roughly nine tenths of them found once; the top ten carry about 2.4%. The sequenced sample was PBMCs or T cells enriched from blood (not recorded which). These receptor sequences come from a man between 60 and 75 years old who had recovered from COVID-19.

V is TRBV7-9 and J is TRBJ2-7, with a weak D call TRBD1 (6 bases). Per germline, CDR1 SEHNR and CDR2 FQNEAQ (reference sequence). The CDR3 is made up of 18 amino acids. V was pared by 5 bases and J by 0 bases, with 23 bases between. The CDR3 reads CASSRDLQGPRSSYEQYF. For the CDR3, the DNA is TGTGCCAGCAGCCGCGATCTACAGGGACCGAGGAGCTCCTACGAGCAGTACTTC.

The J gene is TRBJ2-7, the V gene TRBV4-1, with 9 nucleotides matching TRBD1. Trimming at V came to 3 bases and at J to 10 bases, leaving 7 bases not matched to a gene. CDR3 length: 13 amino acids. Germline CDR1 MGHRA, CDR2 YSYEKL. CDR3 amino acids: CASSHKQGARQYF. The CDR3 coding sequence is TGCGCCAGCAGCCACAAACAGGGGGCGCGTCAGTACTTC.

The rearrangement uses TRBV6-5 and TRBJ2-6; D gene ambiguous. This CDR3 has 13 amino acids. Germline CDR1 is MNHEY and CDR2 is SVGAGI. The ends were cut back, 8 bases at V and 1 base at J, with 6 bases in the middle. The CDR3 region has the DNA TGTGCCAGCCGTCCTTCTGGGGCCAACGTCCTGACTTTC. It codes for CASRPSGANVLTF.

The CDR3 region is CAITPSSGDYNEQFF. The CDR3 DNA reads TGTGCCATCACCCCATCTAGCGGGGACTACAATGAGCAGTTCTTC. The V call is TRBV10-3, the J call TRBJ2-1, with 9 bases identical to TRBD2. Germline assignment: CDR1 ENHRY and CDR2 SYGVKD. This CDR3 has 15 amino acids. V trimming: 7 bases; J trimming: 3 bases; junction bases outside the gene matches: 7.

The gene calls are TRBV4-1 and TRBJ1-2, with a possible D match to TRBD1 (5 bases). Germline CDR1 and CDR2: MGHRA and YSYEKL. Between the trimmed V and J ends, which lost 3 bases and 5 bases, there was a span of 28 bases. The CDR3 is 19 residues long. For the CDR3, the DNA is TGCGCCAGCAGCCATACCACACGACGGGACGGGGTTGGAGGGTATGGCTACACCTTC. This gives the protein CASSHTTRRDGVGGYGYTF.

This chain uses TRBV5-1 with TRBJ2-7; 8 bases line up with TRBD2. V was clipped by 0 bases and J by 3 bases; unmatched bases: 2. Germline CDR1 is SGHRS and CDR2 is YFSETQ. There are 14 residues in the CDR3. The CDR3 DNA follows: TGCGCCAGCAGCTTGGGCGGGAGGAACTACGAGCAGTACTTC. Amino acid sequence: CASSLGGRNYEQYF. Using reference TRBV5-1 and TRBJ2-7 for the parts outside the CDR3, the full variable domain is KAGVTQTPRYLIKTRGQQVTLSCSPISGHRSVSWYQQTPGQGLQFLFEYFSETQRNKGNFPGRFSGRQFSNSRSEMNVSTLELGDSALYLCASSLGGRNYEQYFGPGTRLTVT.

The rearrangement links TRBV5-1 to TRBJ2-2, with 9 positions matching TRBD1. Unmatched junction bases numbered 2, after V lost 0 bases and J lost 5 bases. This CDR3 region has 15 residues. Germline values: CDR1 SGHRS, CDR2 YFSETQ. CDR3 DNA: TGCGCCAGCAGCTTGGGGGACAGGGTGACCGGGGAGCTGTTTTTT. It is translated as CASSLGDRVTGELFF.

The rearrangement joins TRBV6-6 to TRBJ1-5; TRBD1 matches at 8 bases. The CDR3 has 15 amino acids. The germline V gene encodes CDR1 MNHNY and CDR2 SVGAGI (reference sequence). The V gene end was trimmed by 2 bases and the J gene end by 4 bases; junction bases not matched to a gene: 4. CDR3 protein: CASSYGQGGNQPQHF. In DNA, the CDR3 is TGTGCCAGCAGTTACGGACAGGGCGGTAATCAGCCCCAGCATTTT.

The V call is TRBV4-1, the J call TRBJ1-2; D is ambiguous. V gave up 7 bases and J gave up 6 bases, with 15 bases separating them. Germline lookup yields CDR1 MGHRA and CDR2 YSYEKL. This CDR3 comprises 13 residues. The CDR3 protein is CASTDPQRNGYTF. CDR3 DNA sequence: TGCGCCAGCACGGACCCGCAGCGGAATGGCTACACCTTC.

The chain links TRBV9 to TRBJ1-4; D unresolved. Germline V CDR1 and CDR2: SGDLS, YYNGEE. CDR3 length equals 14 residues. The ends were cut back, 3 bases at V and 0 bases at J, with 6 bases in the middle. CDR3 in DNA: TGTGCCAGCAGCGCCAGTTCAACTAATGAAAAACTGTTTTTT. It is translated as CASSASSTNEKLFF.

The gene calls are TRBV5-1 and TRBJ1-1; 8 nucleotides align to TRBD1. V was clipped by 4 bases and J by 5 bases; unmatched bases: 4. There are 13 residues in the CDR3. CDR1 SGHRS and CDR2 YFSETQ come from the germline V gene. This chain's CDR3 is CASSLGQATEAFF. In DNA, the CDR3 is TGCGCCAGCAGCCTGGGACAGGCGACTGAAGCTTTCTTT.

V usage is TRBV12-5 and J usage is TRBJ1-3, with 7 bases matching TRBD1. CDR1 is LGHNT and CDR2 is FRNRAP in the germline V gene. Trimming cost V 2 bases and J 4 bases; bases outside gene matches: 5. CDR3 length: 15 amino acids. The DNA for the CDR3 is TGTGCTAGTGGTTTGTTACGGGACAGCGGAAACACCATATATTTT. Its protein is CASGLLRDSGNTIYF.

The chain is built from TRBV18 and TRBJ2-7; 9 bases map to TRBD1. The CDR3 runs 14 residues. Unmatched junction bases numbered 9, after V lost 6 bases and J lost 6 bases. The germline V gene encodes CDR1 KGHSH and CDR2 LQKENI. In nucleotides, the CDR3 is TGTGCCAGCTCCCCAAACAGGGGGCCGGGCGAGCAGTACTTC. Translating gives CASSPNRGPGEQYF.

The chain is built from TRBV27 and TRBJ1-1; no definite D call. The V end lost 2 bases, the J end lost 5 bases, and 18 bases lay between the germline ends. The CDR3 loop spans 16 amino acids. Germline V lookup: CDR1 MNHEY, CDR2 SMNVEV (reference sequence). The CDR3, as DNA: TGTGCCAGCAGTTTAGAGCGGGCCACGCCGGGTACTGAAGCTTTCTTT. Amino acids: CASSLERATPGTEAFF.